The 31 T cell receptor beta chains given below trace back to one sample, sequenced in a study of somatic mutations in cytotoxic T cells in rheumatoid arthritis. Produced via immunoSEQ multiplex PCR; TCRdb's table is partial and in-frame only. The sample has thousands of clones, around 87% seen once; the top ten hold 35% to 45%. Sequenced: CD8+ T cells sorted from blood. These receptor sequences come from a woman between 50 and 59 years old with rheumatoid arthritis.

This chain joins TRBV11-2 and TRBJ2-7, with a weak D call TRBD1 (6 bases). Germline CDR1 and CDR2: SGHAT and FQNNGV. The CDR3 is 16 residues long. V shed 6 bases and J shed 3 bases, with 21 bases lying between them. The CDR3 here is CASSTTEPGHHYEQYF. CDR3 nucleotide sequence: TGTGCCAGCAGTACGACGGAGCCGGGACATCACTACGAGCAGTACTTC.

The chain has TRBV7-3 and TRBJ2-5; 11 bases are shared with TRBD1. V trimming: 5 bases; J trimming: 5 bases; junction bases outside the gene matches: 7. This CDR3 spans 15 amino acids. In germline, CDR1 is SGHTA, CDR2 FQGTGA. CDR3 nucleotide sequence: TGTGCCAGCAGCCCAGGACAGGGGGCCGGGGAGACCCAGTACTTC. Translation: CASSPGQGAGETQYF.

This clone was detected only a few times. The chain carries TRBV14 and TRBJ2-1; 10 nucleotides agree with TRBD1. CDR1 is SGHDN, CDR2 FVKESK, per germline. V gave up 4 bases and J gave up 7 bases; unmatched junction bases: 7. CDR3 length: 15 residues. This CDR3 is CASSRRQGAWNEQFF. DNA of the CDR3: TGTGCCAGCAGCCGAAGACAGGGGGCATGGAATGAGCAGTTCTTC.

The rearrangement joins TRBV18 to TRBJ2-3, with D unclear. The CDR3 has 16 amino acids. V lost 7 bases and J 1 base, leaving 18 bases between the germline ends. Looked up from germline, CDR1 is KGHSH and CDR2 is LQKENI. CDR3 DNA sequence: TGTGCCAGCTTCCCGGAAATCGCAGGCGGCACAGATACGCAGTATTTT. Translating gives CASFPEIAGGTDTQYF.

The CDR3 reads CASSQWRDRGRQRNYEQYF. The CDR3 DNA follows: TGCGCCAGCAGTCAATGGCGGGACAGGGGAAGGCAACGAAACTACGAGCAGTACTTC. The gene calls are TRBV23-1 and TRBJ2-7, with 10 bases lining up with TRBD1. TRBV23-1 is annotated as an ORF whose role is uncertain. V lost 1 base and J lost 3; bases outside the gene matches: 15. The CDR3 covers 19 residues.

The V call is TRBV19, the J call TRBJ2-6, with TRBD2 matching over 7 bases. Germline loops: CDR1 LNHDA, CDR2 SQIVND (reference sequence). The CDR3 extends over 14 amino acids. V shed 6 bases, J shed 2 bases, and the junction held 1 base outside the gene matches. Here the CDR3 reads CASRGGAGANVLTF. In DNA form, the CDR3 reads TGTGCCAGTAGGGGAGGGGCTGGGGCCAACGTCCTGACTTTC.

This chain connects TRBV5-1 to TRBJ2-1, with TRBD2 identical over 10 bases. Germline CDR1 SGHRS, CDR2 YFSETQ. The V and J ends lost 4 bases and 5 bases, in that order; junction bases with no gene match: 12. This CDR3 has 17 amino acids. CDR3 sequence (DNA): TGCGCCAGCAGCGCTCCAGACCTAGCGGGGGCCCACAATGAGCAGTTCTTC. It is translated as CASSAPDLAGAHNEQFF.

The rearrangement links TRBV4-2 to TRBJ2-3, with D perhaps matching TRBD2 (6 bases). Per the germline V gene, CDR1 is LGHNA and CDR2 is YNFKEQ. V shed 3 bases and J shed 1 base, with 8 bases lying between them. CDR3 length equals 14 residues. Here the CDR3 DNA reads TGTGCCAGCAGCCACAGGGAGGGCACAGATACGCAGTATTTT. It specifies CASSHREGTDTQYF.

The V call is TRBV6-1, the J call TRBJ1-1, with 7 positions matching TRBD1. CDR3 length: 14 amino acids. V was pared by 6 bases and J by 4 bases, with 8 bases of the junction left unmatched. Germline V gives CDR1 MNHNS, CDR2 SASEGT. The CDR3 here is CASSRGSQGTEAFF. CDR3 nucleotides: TGTGCCAGCAGCAGGGGGTCCCAGGGCACTGAAGCTTTCTTT.

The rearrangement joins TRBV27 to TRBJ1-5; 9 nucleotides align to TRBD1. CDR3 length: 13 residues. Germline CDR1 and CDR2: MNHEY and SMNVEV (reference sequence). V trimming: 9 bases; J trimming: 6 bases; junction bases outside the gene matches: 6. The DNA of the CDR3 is TGTGCCAGTGGACAGGGGATAGGTCAGCCCCAGCATTTT. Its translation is CASGQGIGQPQHF.

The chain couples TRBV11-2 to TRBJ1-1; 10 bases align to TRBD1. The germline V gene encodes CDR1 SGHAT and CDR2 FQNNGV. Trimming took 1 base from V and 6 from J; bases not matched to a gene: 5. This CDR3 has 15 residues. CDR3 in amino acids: CASSLVGGQGAEAFF. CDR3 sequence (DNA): TGTGCCAGCAGCTTAGTTGGAGGACAGGGGGCTGAAGCTTTCTTT.

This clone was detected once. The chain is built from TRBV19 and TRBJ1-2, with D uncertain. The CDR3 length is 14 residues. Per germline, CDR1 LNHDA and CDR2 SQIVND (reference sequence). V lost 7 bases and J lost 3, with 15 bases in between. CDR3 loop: CASMGYLRDYGYTF. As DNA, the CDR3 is TGTGCCAGTATGGGATACCTGAGGGACTATGGCTACACCTTC.

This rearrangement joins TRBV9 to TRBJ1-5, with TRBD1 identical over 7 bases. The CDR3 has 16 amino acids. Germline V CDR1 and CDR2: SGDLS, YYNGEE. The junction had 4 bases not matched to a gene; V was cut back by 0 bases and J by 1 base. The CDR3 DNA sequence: TGTGCCAGCAGCGTAGGACAGGGCGGCAGCAATCAGCCCCAGCATTTT. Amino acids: CASSVGQGGSNQPQHF.

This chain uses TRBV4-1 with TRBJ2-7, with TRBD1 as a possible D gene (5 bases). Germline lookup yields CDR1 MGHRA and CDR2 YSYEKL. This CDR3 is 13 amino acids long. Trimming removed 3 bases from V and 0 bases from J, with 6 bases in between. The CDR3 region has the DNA TGCGCCAGCAGCCATACAGGCTCCTACGAGCAGTACTTC. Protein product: CASSHTGSYEQYF.

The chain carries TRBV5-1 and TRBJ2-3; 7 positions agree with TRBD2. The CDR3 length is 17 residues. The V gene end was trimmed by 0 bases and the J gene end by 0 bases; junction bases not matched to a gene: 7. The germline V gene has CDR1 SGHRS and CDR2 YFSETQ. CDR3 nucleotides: TGCGCCAGCAGCTTGGACCCGACTAGCCTGAGCACAGATACGCAGTATTTT. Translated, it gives CASSLDPTSLSTDTQYF.

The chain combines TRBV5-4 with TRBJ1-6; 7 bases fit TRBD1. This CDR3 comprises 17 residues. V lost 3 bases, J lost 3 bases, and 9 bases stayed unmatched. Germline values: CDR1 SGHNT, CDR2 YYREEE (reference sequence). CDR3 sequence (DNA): TGTGCCAGCAGCTCAGCGCAGGGGGAAAGCTATAATTCACCCCTCCACTTT. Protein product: CASSSAQGESYNSPLHF. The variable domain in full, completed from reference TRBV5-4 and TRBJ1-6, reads ETGVTQSPTHLIKTRGQQVTLRCSSQSGHNTVSWYQQALGQGPQFIFQYYREEENGRGNFPPRFSGLQFPNYSSELNVNALELDDSALYLCASSSAQGESYNSPLHFGNGTRLTVT.

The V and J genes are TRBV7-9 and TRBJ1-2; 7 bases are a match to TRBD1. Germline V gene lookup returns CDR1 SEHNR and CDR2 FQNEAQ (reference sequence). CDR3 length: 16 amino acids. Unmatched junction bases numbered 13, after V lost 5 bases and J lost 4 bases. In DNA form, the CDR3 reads TGTGCCAGCAGCCACCTCCGACAGGGTACGACCTATGGCTACACCTTC. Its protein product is CASSHLRQGTTYGYTF. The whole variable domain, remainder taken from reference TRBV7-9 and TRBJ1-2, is DTGVSQNPRHKITKRGQNVTFRCDPISEHNRLYWYRQTLGQGPEFLTYFQNEAQLEKSRLLSDRFSAERPKGSFSTLEIQRTEQGDSAMYLCASSHLRQGTTYGYTFGSGTRLTVV.

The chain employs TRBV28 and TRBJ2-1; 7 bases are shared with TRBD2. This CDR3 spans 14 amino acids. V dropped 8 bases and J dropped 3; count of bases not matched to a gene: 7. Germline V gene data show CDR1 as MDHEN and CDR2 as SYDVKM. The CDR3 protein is CASVPGLNYNEQFF. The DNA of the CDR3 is TGTGCCAGCGTACCGGGACTAAACTACAATGAGCAGTTCTTC. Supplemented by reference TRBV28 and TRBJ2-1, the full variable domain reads DVKVTQSSRYLVKRTGEKVFLECVQDMDHENMFWYRQDPGLGLRLIYFSYDVKMKEKGDIPEGYSVSREKKERFSLILESASTNQTSMYLCASVPGLNYNEQFFGPGTRLTVL.

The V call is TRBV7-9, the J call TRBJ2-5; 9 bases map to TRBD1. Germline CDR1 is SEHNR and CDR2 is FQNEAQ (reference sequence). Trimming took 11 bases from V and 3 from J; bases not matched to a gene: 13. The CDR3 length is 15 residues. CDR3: CACPRDREGKETQYF. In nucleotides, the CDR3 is TGTGCCTGCCCCCGGGACAGGGAGGGAAAAGAGACCCAGTACTTC.

The DNA of the CDR3 is TGTGCCAGCAGCTCCTTTTACGGTGTCGACTATGGCTACACCTTC. It specifies CASSSFYGVDYGYTF. The chain links TRBV7-9 to TRBJ1-2; D uncertain. The CDR3 contains 15 residues. Germline V gene lookup returns CDR1 SEHNR and CDR2 FQNEAQ (reference sequence). The germline V and J ends were trimmed by 4 bases and 3 bases, with 15 bases remaining between them.

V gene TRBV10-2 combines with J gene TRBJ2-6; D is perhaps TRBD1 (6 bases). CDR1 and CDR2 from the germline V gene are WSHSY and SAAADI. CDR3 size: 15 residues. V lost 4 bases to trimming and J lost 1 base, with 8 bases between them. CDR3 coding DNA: TGCGCCAGCAGTGGTACAGGGTCTGGGGCCAACGTCCTGACTTTC. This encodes CASSGTGSGANVLTF.

CDR3 bases: TGTGCCAGCAGAACAGGGACAGCTAACACTGAAGCTTTCTTT. It codes for CASRTGTANTEAFF. The chain couples TRBV6-1 to TRBJ1-1, with TRBD1 matching over 7 bases. Germline V CDR1 and CDR2: MNHNS, SASEGT. The CDR3 covers 14 residues. Trimming removed 6 bases from V and 2 bases from J; junction bases left unmatched: 6.

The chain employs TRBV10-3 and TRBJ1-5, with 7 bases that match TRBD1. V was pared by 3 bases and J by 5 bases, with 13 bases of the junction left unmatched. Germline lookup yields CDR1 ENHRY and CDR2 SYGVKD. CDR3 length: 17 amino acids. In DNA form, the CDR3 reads TGTGCCATCAGTGACCGGGGACAGAGACTTGCCGATCAGCCCCAGCATTTT. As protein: CAISDRGQRLADQPQHF.

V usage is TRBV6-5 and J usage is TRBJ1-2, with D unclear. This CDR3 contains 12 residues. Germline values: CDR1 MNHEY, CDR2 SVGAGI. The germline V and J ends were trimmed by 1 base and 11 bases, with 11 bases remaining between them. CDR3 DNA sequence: TGTGCCAGCAGTTACTTTGACGGAGGGTACACCTTC. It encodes CASSYFDGGYTF.

The CDR3 here is CSVDKGGPIDMNGEAFF. In DNA form, the CDR3 reads TGCAGCGTTGATAAAGGTGGCCCAATAGACATGAACGGTGAAGCTTTCTTT. The genes are TRBV29-1 and TRBJ1-1; unclear D gene. Per germline, CDR1 SQVTM and CDR2 ANQGSEA. There are 17 residues in the CDR3. The ends were cut back, 3 bases at V and 7 bases at J, with 27 bases in the middle.

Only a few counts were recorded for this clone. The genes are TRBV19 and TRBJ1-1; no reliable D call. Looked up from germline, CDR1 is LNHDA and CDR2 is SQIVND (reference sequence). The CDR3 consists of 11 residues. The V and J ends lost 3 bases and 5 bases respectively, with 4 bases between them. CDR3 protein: CASSIGTEAFF. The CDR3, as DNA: TGTGCCAGTAGTATCGGGACTGAAGCTTTCTTT.

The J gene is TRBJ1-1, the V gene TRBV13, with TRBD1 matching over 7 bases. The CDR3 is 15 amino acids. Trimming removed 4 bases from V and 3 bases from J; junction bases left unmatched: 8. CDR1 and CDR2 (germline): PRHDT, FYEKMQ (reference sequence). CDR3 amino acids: CASSSVRGPHTEAFF. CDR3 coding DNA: TGTGCCAGCAGCTCCGTAAGGGGGCCACACACTGAAGCTTTCTTT.

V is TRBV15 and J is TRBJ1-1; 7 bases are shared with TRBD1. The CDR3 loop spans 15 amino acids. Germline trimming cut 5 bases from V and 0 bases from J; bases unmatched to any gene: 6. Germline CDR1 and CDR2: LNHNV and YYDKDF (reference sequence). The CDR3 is CATSGRDSMNTEAFF. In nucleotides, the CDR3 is TGTGCCACCAGCGGTAGGGACAGCATGAACACTGAAGCTTTCTTT.

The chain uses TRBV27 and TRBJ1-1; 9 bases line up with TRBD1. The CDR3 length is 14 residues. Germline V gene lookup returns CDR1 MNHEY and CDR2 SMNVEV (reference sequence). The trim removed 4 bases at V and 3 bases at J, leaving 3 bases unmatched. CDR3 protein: CASSWDREDTEAFF. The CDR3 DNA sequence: TGTGCCAGCAGTTGGGACAGGGAGGACACTGAAGCTTTCTTT.

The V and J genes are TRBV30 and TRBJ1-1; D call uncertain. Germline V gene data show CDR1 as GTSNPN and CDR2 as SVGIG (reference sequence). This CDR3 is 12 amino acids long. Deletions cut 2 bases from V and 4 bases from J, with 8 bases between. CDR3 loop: CAWSSKLTEAFF. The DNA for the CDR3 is TGTGCCTGGAGTAGTAAGCTCACTGAAGCTTTCTTT.

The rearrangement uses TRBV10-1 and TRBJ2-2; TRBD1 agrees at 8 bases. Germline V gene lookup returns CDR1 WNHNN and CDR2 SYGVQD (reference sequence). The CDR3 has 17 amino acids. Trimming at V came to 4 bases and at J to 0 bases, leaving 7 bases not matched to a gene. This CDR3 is CASSGTGLLPNTGELFF. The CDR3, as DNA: TGCGCCAGCAGTGGGACAGGGTTATTACCGAACACCGGGGAGCTGTTTTTT.